The 29 T cell receptor beta chains presented below share a single source sample, sequenced in a study of T cells after posttransplantation cyclophosphamide. Method: immunoSEQ multiplex PCR; TCRdb's copy keeps in-frame clones and lacks some. The table shows 15,000 to 20,000 clones, with around 91% occurring only once. Cyclophosphamide on days +3 and +4 followed busulfan-fludarabine conditioning and a marrow graft. The sequencing here drew on CD4+ T cells sorted from blood, taken after allogeneic stem cell transplant with posttransplant cyclophosphamide. The receptors here all came from a male patient aged 60-69 years who received an allogeneic stem cell transplant from a related donor and was CMV-positive. The T cells may partly be graft donor cells.

This clone was seen once. V gene TRBV7-2 combines with J gene TRBJ1-5; a possible D gene is TRBD1 (5 bases). CDR3 size: 12 residues. V lost 6 bases, J lost 6 bases, and 9 bases lay in between. Per germline, CDR1 SGHTA and CDR2 FQGNSA. DNA for the CDR3: TGTGCCAGCAGGGCAGGGTTTCAGCCCCAGCATTTT. It yields the protein CASRAGFQPQHF.

The V gene is TRBV6-7, the J gene TRBJ2-5; a weak D match, TRBD1 (6 bases). TRBV6-7 is sorted into the ORF group, with uncertain function. V shed 8 bases and J shed 5 bases, with 15 bases lying between them. The CDR3 runs to 13 residues. This CDR3 reads CASLGACGETQYF. The CDR3 region has the DNA TGTGCCAGCTTGGGGGCGTGCGGGGAGACCCAGTACTTC.

CDR3 protein: CASITAGGAGYTF. The CDR3 coding sequence is TGTGCCAGCATTACCGCAGGGGGCGCGGGCTACACCTTC. The chain combines TRBV2 with TRBJ1-2; 8 positions agree with TRBD1. J gave up 8 bases and V 7 bases, and 9 bases lay outside the gene matches. CDR1 and CDR2 from the germline V gene are SNHLY and FYNNEI. The CDR3 totals 13 residues.

The rearrangement joins TRBV7-2 to TRBJ2-5; 12 nucleotides align to TRBD2. The CDR3 has 15 residues. From germline, CDR1 is SGHTA and CDR2 FQGNSA. The junction had 6 bases not matched to a gene; V was cut back by 6 bases and J by 4 bases. The CDR3 reads CASSWTSGEGETQYF. CDR3 coding DNA: TGTGCCAGCAGTTGGACTAGCGGGGAGGGAGAGACCCAGTACTTC.

V usage is TRBV11-3 and J usage is TRBJ2-1; 9 bases map to TRBD1. CDR3 length: 14 amino acids. V was clipped by 6 bases and J by 2 bases; unmatched bases: 2. Germline CDR1 SGHNT, CDR2 YENEEA. Written as DNA, the CDR3 is TGTGCCAGCAGTTGGACAGGGGCCTACAATGAGCAGTTCTTC. Amino acid sequence: CASSWTGAYNEQFF.

The J gene is TRBJ1-4, the V gene TRBV6-5, with TRBD1 matching over 7 bases. CDR1 MNHEY and CDR2 SVGAGI come from the germline V gene. Losses at the gene ends were 8 bases for V and 3 bases for J; bases not matched to a gene: 3. The CDR3 covers 13 residues. In DNA, the CDR3 is TGTGCCAGCTCGGACAGGCCTAATGAAAAACTGTTTTTT. This sequence encodes CASSDRPNEKLFF.

The rearrangement links TRBV4-1 to TRBJ1-2; perhaps TRBD1 as D (5 bases). CDR3 length: 18 amino acids. Germline V gives CDR1 MGHRA, CDR2 YSYEKL. Trimming took 2 bases from V and 4 from J, leaving 23 bases between them. CDR3 in amino acids: CASSQTSRRVLGGYGYTF. The CDR3 region has the DNA TGCGCCAGCAGCCAAACCTCCCGCAGGGTTTTGGGGGGCTATGGCTACACCTTC.

The V call is TRBV7-8, the J call TRBJ1-2, with D hard to call. Germline lookup yields CDR1 SGHVS and CDR2 FQNEAQ. This CDR3 is 12 amino acids long. V lost 6 bases, J lost 3 bases, and 8 bases lay in between. CDR3 sequence: CASSPGYYGYTF. As DNA, the CDR3 is TGTGCCAGCAGTCCAGGCTACTATGGCTACACCTTC.

The CDR3 spells CASSLRGSTNEKLFF. Here the CDR3 DNA reads TGTGCCAGCAGTTTAAGGGGTTCAACTAATGAAAAACTGTTTTTT. The V gene is TRBV27, the J gene TRBJ1-4; D may be TRBD1 (5 bases). The CDR3 has 15 amino acids. V lost 2 bases, J lost 0 bases, and 7 bases lay in between. The V gene's germline CDR1 is MNHEY and CDR2 SMNVEV (reference sequence).

As for this clone: A junction end diverges from the germline sequence, so it may reflect a read error. Other DNA sequences in the same sample also yield this CDR3. The V gene is TRBV30, the J gene TRBJ1-6; D is undetermined. This CDR3 has 18 amino acids. Germline V lookup: CDR1 GTSNPN, CDR2 SVGIG (reference sequence). This CDR3 is CAWSVAGLIWANNSPLHF. DNA of the CDR3: TGTGCCTGGAGTGTGGCGGGGTTGATTTGGGCGAATAATTCCCCCCTCCACTTT.

The chain carries TRBV9 and TRBJ2-3, with unresolved D. Germline CDR1 is SGDLS and CDR2 is YYNGEE. This CDR3 is built from 16 residues. Trimming took off 3 bases at V and 0 bases at J, with 14 bases between the two ends. The CDR3 here is CASSEDSRSSTDTQYF. DNA of the CDR3: TGTGCCAGCAGCGAAGACTCTAGGTCTAGCACAGATACGCAGTATTTT. The full variable domain, in which reference TRBV9 and TRBJ2-3 provide the parts outside the CDR3, is DSGVTQTPKHLITATGQRVTLRCSPRSGDLSVYWYQQSLDQGLQFLIQYYNGEERAKGNILERFSAQQFPDLHSELNLSSLELGDSALYFCASSEDSRSSTDTQYFGPGTRLTVL.

The chain couples TRBV4-2 to TRBJ2-5, with a tentative D call TRBD1 (6 bases). The ends were cut back, 6 bases at V and 4 bases at J, with 18 bases in the middle. Per germline, CDR1 LGHNA and CDR2 YNFKEQ. This CDR3 spans 15 amino acids. CDR3 residues: CASSLTGGQRETQYF. The DNA for the CDR3 is TGTGCCAGCAGTCTGACCGGAGGACAGAGAGAGACCCAGTACTTC.

V is TRBV6-9 and J is TRBJ2-1; 7 positions agree with TRBD2. Germline lookup yields CDR1 MNHGY and CDR2 SVAAGI. CDR3 length: 13 residues. CDR3 in amino acids: CAVAGDLNNEQFF. The CDR3 region has the DNA TGTGCTGTCGCGGGAGACTTGAACAATGAGCAGTTCTTC.

V usage is TRBV7-9 and J usage is TRBJ2-1; D remains ambiguous. Germline assignment: CDR1 SEHNR and CDR2 FQNEAQ (reference sequence). The CDR3 totals 16 residues. V shed 1 base and J shed 0 bases, with 10 bases lying between them. The CDR3 spells CASSLGSLSSYNEQFF. The CDR3 coding sequence is TGTGCCAGCAGCTTAGGTTCTTTGAGCTCCTACAATGAGCAGTTCTTC.

CDR3 region: CASTPHRTGLNTEAFF. The CDR3 nucleotides are TGTGCCAGTACCCCCCATAGAACAGGATTGAACACTGAAGCTTTCTTT. The rearrangement links TRBV19 to TRBJ1-1, with D perhaps TRBD1 (5 bases). The CDR3 consists of 16 residues. Trimming pared 7 bases from V and 0 bases from J, leaving 18 bases between. The germline CDR1 and CDR2 sequences are LNHDA and SQIVND (reference sequence).

A word on this clone: The sample has other DNA sequences that encode this CDR3 too. The V call is TRBV7-2, the J call TRBJ1-6; a possible D gene is TRBD1 (5 bases). The CDR3 is 16 residues long. V was cut by 1 base and J by 9 bases, with 16 bases left in between. CDR1 and CDR2 (germline): SGHTA, FQGNSA. The CDR3 loop is CASSLGIPGWGSPLHF. The CDR3 coding sequence is TGTGCCAGCAGCTTAGGGATCCCAGGGTGGGGTTCACCCCTCCACTTT.

The chain is built from TRBV6-1 and TRBJ1-2; the match to TRBD1 covers 11 bases. In germline, CDR1 is MNHNS, CDR2 SASEGT. The CDR3 is made up of 16 amino acids. Unmatched junction bases numbered 9, after V lost 3 bases and J lost 6 bases. CDR3 sequence: CASSDPGQGASDGYTF. The CDR3 coding sequence is TGTGCCAGCAGTGACCCCGGACAGGGGGCAAGTGATGGCTACACCTTC.

The chain couples TRBV11-2 to TRBJ2-7; TRBD1 matches 8 bases. The CDR3 covers 14 residues. The germline V gene has CDR1 SGHAT and CDR2 FQNNGV. V shed 5 bases and J 4 bases; nucleotides not matched to a gene: 7. The CDR3 coding sequence is TGTGCCAGCAGCCACGGGACAGGACCTTACGAGCAGTACTTC. It yields the protein CASSHGTGPYEQYF.

There are a few counts of this clone. V is TRBV2 and J is TRBJ1-1, with a tentative D call TRBD1 (5 bases). V lost 8 bases, J lost 1 base, and 14 bases lay in between. The V gene's germline CDR1 is SNHLY and CDR2 FYNNEI. The CDR3 runs 14 residues. This chain's CDR3 is CASRPQASNTEAFF. The CDR3 DNA sequence: TGTGCCAGCCGACCACAGGCCTCGAACACTGAAGCTTTCTTT.

This sequence joins TRBV4-1 and TRBJ2-5; 11 nucleotides align to TRBD1. V dropped 1 base and J dropped 2; count of bases not matched to a gene: 6. CDR1 is MGHRA, CDR2 YSYEKL, per germline. CDR3 length equals 17 residues. In DNA, the CDR3 is TGCGCCAGCAGCCAAGGGACAGGGGGCCCAGGTCAAGAGACCCAGTACTTC. Residues: CASSQGTGGPGQETQYF.

The chain combines TRBV30 with TRBJ2-5, with a possible D match to TRBD2 (6 bases). V was trimmed by 1 base and J by 5 bases, leaving 8 bases between them. The CDR3 length is 12 residues. Germline V lookup: CDR1 GTSNPN, CDR2 SVGIG (reference sequence). The CDR3 reads CAWSEAGETQYF. The CDR3 DNA follows: TGTGCCTGGAGTGAGGCGGGGGAGACCCAGTACTTC.

This clone was seen once. The chain is built from TRBV6-6 and TRBJ1-1; the match to TRBD1 covers 10 bases. This CDR3 spans 16 amino acids. Germline trimming cut 5 bases from V and 1 base from J; bases unmatched to any gene: 7. CDR1 and CDR2 from the germline V gene are MNHNY and SVGAGI (reference sequence). Here the CDR3 reads CASSAGTGEGNTEAFF. The CDR3 DNA is TGTGCCAGCAGTGCTGGGACAGGGGAGGGGAACACTGAAGCTTTCTTT.

V gene TRBV7-2 combines with J gene TRBJ1-2; D is undetermined. Trimming removed 4 bases at V and 6 bases at J, with 18 bases between. The CDR3 has 15 residues. Germline loops: CDR1 SGHTA, CDR2 FQGNSA. The CDR3 sequence is CASSSSFGGQNGYTF. In DNA, the CDR3 is TGTGCCAGCAGCTCGTCCTTCGGAGGTCAAAATGGCTACACCTTC.

The chain is built from TRBV7-2 and TRBJ2-3; possible D gene TRBD1, 5 bases. V was trimmed by 2 bases and J by 3 bases, leaving 15 bases between them. The germline V gene has CDR1 SGHTA and CDR2 FQGNSA. The CDR3 length is 16 residues. This CDR3 reads CASSLRQLVETDTQYF. The CDR3 DNA follows: TGTGCCAGCAGCTTAAGACAGTTGGTTGAGACAGATACGCAGTATTTT.

The chain employs TRBV28 and TRBJ2-5; weak D call: TRBD2 (6 bases). The J call may be mistaken, given a closer DNA end match to TRBJ2-7. This CDR3 is built from 13 residues. Germline assignment: CDR1 MDHEN and CDR2 SYDVKM. Written as DNA, the CDR3 is TGTGCCAGCAGCCCCGGGGGTTCCTACGAGCAGTACTTC. It yields the protein CASSPGGSYEQYF.

This rearrangement joins TRBV19 to TRBJ2-1, with 7 bases fitting TRBD1. The CDR3 is made up of 14 amino acids. Losses at the gene ends were 4 bases for V and 4 bases for J; bases not matched to a gene: 4. Germline loops: CDR1 LNHDA, CDR2 SQIVND (reference sequence). The CDR3 spells CASSRTGGYNEQFF. CDR3 DNA: TGTGCCAGTAGTAGGACAGGCGGTTACAATGAGCAGTTCTTC.

This clone was seen once. V and J are TRBV7-2 and TRBJ2-2; a possible D gene is TRBD2 (5 bases). The ends were cut back, 5 bases at V and 10 bases at J, with 17 bases in the middle. CDR1 is SGHTA and CDR2 is FQGNSA in the germline V gene. CDR3 length equals 14 residues. This chain's CDR3 is CASSPAYLAAELFF. CDR3 sequence (DNA): TGTGCCAGCAGCCCCGCATATCTAGCTGCGGAGCTGTTTTTT.

This chain uses TRBV10-3 with TRBJ2-2, with 8 bases that match TRBD2. CDR3 length equals 14 residues. V lost 8 bases and J lost 1; bases outside the gene matches: 3. Per the germline V gene, CDR1 is ENHRY and CDR2 is SYGVKD. CDR3 DNA: TGTGCCATCTCGGGGGGGCTGAACACCGGGGAGCTGTTTTTT. This codes for CAISGGLNTGELFF.

The chain's CDR3 is CASSLGTGGGSTYGYTF. DNA of the CDR3: TGTGCCAGCAGTTTAGGGACAGGGGGCGGATCGACCTATGGCTACACCTTC. This chain joins TRBV28 and TRBJ1-2; TRBD1 matches 12 bases. After removal of 2 bases from V and 4 bases from J, the junction contained 8 bases not matched to a gene. Germline-derived CDR1 and CDR2 are MDHEN and SYDVKM. This CDR3 contains 17 residues.